The 27 T cell receptor beta chains reported below all come from one sample, sequenced in a study of cytomegalovirus exposure and HLA in healthy donors. Sequencing was performed with immunoSEQ multiplex PCR; in TCRdb, only in-frame clones are kept and a portion is missing. The sample consists of around 400,000 clones, 75% to 90% of them appearing once. The sample comprised PBMCs. Receptors originate from a woman between 18 and 29 years old in good health and CMV-seronegative.

This chain joins TRBV16 and TRBJ2-7; 9 bases line up with TRBD2. Germline V CDR1 and CDR2: KGHSY, FQNENV. The CDR3 extends over 15 amino acids. V shed 4 bases and J 3 bases; nucleotides not matched to a gene: 7. CDR3: CASSLPGLAGYEQYF. The CDR3 region has the DNA TGTGCCAGCAGCCTCCCGGGACTAGCTGGCTACGAGCAGTACTTC. Variable domain in full (rest from reference TRBV16 and TRBJ2-7): GEEVAQTPKHLVRGEGQKAKLYCAPIKGHSYVFWYQQVLKNEFKFLISFQNENVFDETGMPKERFSAKCLPNSPCSLEIQATKLEDSAVYFCASSLPGLAGYEQYFGPGTRLTVT.

This chain links TRBV25-1 with TRBJ2-3; D perhaps matches TRBD2 (5 bases). Trimming removed 1 base at V and 1 base at J, with 12 bases between. Germline V gene data show CDR1 as MGHDK and CDR2 as SYGVNS. The CDR3 runs 16 residues. CDR3 loop: CASSESRGVGTDTQYF. CDR3 sequence (DNA): TGTGCCAGCAGTGAATCCCGGGGAGTGGGCACAGATACGCAGTATTTT.

In this sample, this clone turned up once. The DNA for the CDR3 is TGCGCCAGCAGCCACCTGACTAGCGGAGCAGATACGCAGTATTTT. Its translation: CASSHLTSGADTQYF. V and J are TRBV4-1 and TRBJ2-3; 9 nucleotides line up with TRBD2. Trimming at V came to 3 bases and at J to 4 bases, leaving 5 bases not matched to a gene. The CDR3 totals 15 residues. Germline CDR1 reads MGHRA; CDR2 reads YSYEKL.

The V call is TRBV5-6, the J call TRBJ2-1; TRBD1 matches at 7 bases. Germline trimming cut 4 bases from V and 15 bases from J; bases unmatched to any gene: 19. The germline V gene has CDR1 SGHDT and CDR2 YYEEEE. The CDR3 length is 15 residues. As DNA, the CDR3 is TGTGCCAGCAGCCCAGATATAGGCAGGACAGGACAAAGGTTCTTC. Protein: CASSPDIGRTGQRFF.

In nucleotides, the CDR3 is TGCGCCAGCAGCCGAGGGCAGGGGGCGGGCGAGCAGTACTTC. Translation gives CASSRGQGAGEQYF. The chain is built from TRBV5-1 and TRBJ2-7, with 8 positions matching TRBD1. Trimming took 4 bases from V and 6 from J; bases not matched to a gene: 9. CDR1 SGHRS and CDR2 YFSETQ come from the germline V gene. The CDR3 sequence is 14 residues long.

CDR3 bases: TGTGCCAGCAGCCCGAGTGGGACACAAAGCTCCTACGAGCAGTACTTC. This translates into CASSPSGTQSSYEQYF. The V and J genes are TRBV5-4 and TRBJ2-7; the D gene is possibly TRBD1 (6 bases). The CDR3 totals 16 residues. Trimming took off 4 bases at V and 0 bases at J, with 17 bases between the two ends. Germline V gives CDR1 SGHNT, CDR2 YYREEE (reference sequence). The full variable domain, in which reference TRBV5-4 and TRBJ2-7 provide the parts outside the CDR3, is ETGVTQSPTHLIKTRGQQVTLRCSSQSGHNTVSWYQQALGQGPQFIFQYYREEENGRGNFPPRFSGLQFPNYSSELNVNALELDDSALYLCASSPSGTQSSYEQYFGPGTRLTVT.

The gene calls are TRBV4-1 and TRBJ1-2; D perhaps matches TRBD1 (5 bases). V was cut by 2 bases and J by 6 bases, with 16 bases left in between. There are 15 residues in the CDR3. CDR1 and CDR2 (germline): MGHRA, YSYEKL. In DNA, the CDR3 is TGCGCCAGCAGCCAATTTACAGGAGCAACGGATGGCTACACCTTC. It specifies CASSQFTGATDGYTF.

The chain links TRBV7-8 to TRBJ2-5; weak D call: TRBD1 (7 bases). V gave up 11 bases and J gave up 5 bases, with 21 bases separating them. Germline V gene lookup returns CDR1 SGHVS and CDR2 FQNEAQ. The CDR3 runs 14 residues. CDR3 coding DNA: TGTGCCGCCCGGGGGACAGCCGCTTGGGAGACCCAGTACTTC. It encodes CAARGTAAWETQYF.

This chain joins TRBV5-5 and TRBJ1-6; D gene ambiguous. Germline values: CDR1 SGHKS, CDR2 YYEKEE (reference sequence). Trimming cost V 2 bases and J 2 bases, with 23 bases left between them. The CDR3 is 20 amino acids. CDR3 in amino acids: CASSLLPGGPLRPYNSPLHF. CDR3 nucleotide sequence: TGTGCCAGCAGCTTACTTCCAGGAGGTCCGCTAAGGCCCTATAATTCACCCCTCCACTTT.

This clone was picked up a small number of times. The genes are TRBV29-1 and TRBJ2-7; the D is unclear. Germline CDR1 reads SQVTM; CDR2 reads ANQGSEA. The CDR3 contains 12 residues. Trimming took off 4 bases at V and 0 bases at J, with 7 bases between the two ends. The CDR3 DNA follows: TGCAGCGTTGGTCCTAGCTCCTACGAGCAGTACTTC. This encodes CSVGPSSYEQYF.

The CDR3 reads CASSLTGLGSGANVLTF. CDR3 nucleotides: TGCGCCAGCAGCTTAACGGGACTCGGCTCTGGGGCCAACGTCCTGACTTTC. The chain uses TRBV5-1 and TRBJ2-6, with a possible D match to TRBD2 (6 bases). The CDR3 loop spans 17 amino acids. CDR1 and CDR2 (germline): SGHRS, YFSETQ. Trimming cost V 2 bases and J 0 bases, with 12 bases left between them. The full variable domain, in which reference TRBV5-1 and TRBJ2-6 provide the parts outside the CDR3, is KAGVTQTPRYLIKTRGQQVTLSCSPISGHRSVSWYQQTPGQGLQFLFEYFSETQRNKGNFPGRFSGRQFSNSRSEMNVSTLELGDSALYLCASSLTGLGSGANVLTFGAGSRLTVL.

The rearrangement uses TRBV6-1 and TRBJ2-1; a possible D gene is TRBD2 (5 bases). Germline V gives CDR1 MNHNS, CDR2 SASEGT. The CDR3 contains 15 residues. Between the trimmed V and J ends, which lost 6 bases and 2 bases, there was a span of 14 bases. Here the CDR3 reads CASRTASSAYNEQFF. The DNA of the CDR3 is TGTGCCAGCAGGACGGCTAGCTCTGCCTACAATGAGCAGTTCTTC.

The chain combines TRBV4-1 with TRBJ2-7, with D maybe TRBD2 (5 bases). Germline lookup yields CDR1 MGHRA and CDR2 YSYEKL. The CDR3 is 15 residues long. V was clipped by 3 bases and J by 0 bases, with 12 bases between them. The CDR3 protein is CASSQGLGVSYEQYF. In nucleotides, the CDR3 is TGCGCCAGCAGCCAGGGCCTCGGGGTCTCCTACGAGCAGTACTTC.

The chain couples TRBV5-4 to TRBJ2-7; 8 bases line up with TRBD1. The length of the CDR3 is 16 residues. Germline CDR1 is SGHNT and CDR2 is YYREEE (reference sequence). J was trimmed by 2 bases and V by 3 bases; bases with no gene match: 10. The CDR3 spells CASSYPLGQDTYEQYF. CDR3 sequence (DNA): TGTGCCAGCAGCTATCCTCTGGGACAGGATACCTACGAGCAGTACTTC.

This chain uses TRBV6-5 with TRBJ1-1; 9 nucleotides line up with TRBD1. V was pared by 2 bases and J by 4 bases, with 5 bases of the junction left unmatched. CDR1 MNHEY and CDR2 SVGAGI come from the germline V gene. The CDR3 has 15 residues. The DNA of the CDR3 is TGTGCCAGCAGTTACCGGGGACAGGGAGGCACTGAAGCTTTCTTT. Its protein is CASSYRGQGGTEAFF.

The chain uses TRBV7-6 and TRBJ2-1; 8 bases align to TRBD1. Losses at the gene ends were 5 bases for V and 8 bases for J; bases not matched to a gene: 8. The germline V gene encodes CDR1 SGHVS and CDR2 FNYEAQ. CDR3 size: 14 residues. The CDR3 protein is CASSPGQGVDEQFF. The DNA of the CDR3 is TGTGCCAGCAGCCCCGGACAGGGAGTGGATGAGCAGTTCTTC.

The J gene is TRBJ2-1, the V gene TRBV28; possibly TRBD2 for D (7 bases). With 3 bases removed from V and 6 bases from J, the gap between germline ends came to 15 bases. The CDR3 is made up of 15 amino acids. CDR1 and CDR2 (germline): MDHEN, SYDVKM. The CDR3 loop reads CASSLGGGGFNEQFF. The CDR3 coding sequence is TGTGCCAGCAGTTTGGGCGGGGGCGGATTCAATGAGCAGTTCTTC.

V is TRBV27 and J is TRBJ1-4, with D tentatively TRBD1 (5 bases). The V end was cut by 0 bases, the J end by 8 bases, with 10 bases between. Germline CDR1 is MNHEY and CDR2 is SMNVEV (reference sequence). The CDR3 is made up of 14 amino acids. The CDR3 sequence: CASSLSRVSEKLFF. DNA for the CDR3: TGTGCCAGCAGTTTATCCAGGGTTTCCGAAAAACTGTTTTTT.

The chain has TRBV13 and TRBJ2-7; TRBD2 is a possible D gene (7 bases). CDR1 and CDR2 from the germline V gene are PRHDT and FYEKMQ (reference sequence). The V end was cut by 2 bases, the J end by 2 bases, with 16 bases between. CDR3 length: 16 residues. CDR3 amino acids: CASSLKGGRTTYEQYF. The CDR3, as DNA: TGTGCCAGCAGCTTAAAGGGGGGGCGGACGACCTACGAGCAGTACTTC.

V and J are TRBV20-1 and TRBJ1-5, with 8 positions matching TRBD1. V lost 6 bases, J lost 7 bases, and 2 bases stayed unmatched. Germline loops: CDR1 DFQATT, CDR2 SNEGSKA (reference sequence). The CDR3 is 11 amino acids. Written as DNA, the CDR3 is TGCAGTGCCGGACAGGGCCAGCCCCAGCATTTT. Protein sequence: CSAGQGQPQHF.

The genes are TRBV6-5 and TRBJ1-2; 7 bases map to TRBD1. The CDR3 is made up of 15 amino acids. J lost 4 bases, V lost 5 bases, and 10 bases had no gene match. The germline CDR1 and CDR2 sequences are MNHEY and SVGAGI. The chain's CDR3 is CASSPTGMFGYGYTF. For the CDR3, the DNA is TGTGCCAGCAGTCCGACAGGGATGTTTGGCTATGGCTACACCTTC.

The chain carries TRBV2 and TRBJ2-3, with TRBD2 matching over 9 bases. V was clipped by 4 bases and J by 2 bases; unmatched bases: 4. CDR3 length equals 15 residues. Germline V gene sequence: CDR1 SNHLY, CDR2 FYNNEI. Here the CDR3 DNA reads TGTGCCAGCAGTGTAACTAGCGGGTTCACAGATACGCAGTATTTT. This encodes CASSVTSGFTDTQYF.

V gene TRBV7-8 combines with J gene TRBJ2-2, with 12 bases lining up with TRBD2. The CDR3 covers 17 residues. The germline gives CDR1 SGHVS, CDR2 FQNEAQ. The V segment lost 2 bases and the J segment 4 bases; nucleotides outside the gene matches: 5. The CDR3 here is CASSLYGLAGPTGELFF. The CDR3 coding sequence is TGTGCCAGCAGCTTATACGGACTAGCGGGGCCCACCGGGGAGCTGTTTTTT.

The V call is TRBV10-3, the J call TRBJ2-7, with TRBD1 as a possible D gene (5 bases). The germline gives CDR1 ENHRY, CDR2 SYGVKD. This CDR3 comprises 15 residues. V was pared by 3 bases and J by 3 bases, with 15 bases between. The CDR3 region is CAISDLGRHLYEQYF. The CDR3 nucleotides read TGTGCCATCAGTGACCTGGGGCGCCACCTCTACGAGCAGTACTTC.

The rearrangement uses TRBV9 and TRBJ2-7; 11 bases are shared with TRBD2. V lost 3 bases to trimming and J lost 2 bases; unmatched junction nucleotides: 10. The CDR3 spans 17 residues. Germline CDR1 SGDLS, CDR2 YYNGEE. The CDR3 DNA reads as TGTGCCAGCAGCGGGAGACCAGGGACTAGCGGAGCCTACGAGCAGTACTTC. It is translated as CASSGRPGTSGAYEQYF. Supplemented by reference TRBV9 and TRBJ2-7, the full variable domain reads DSGVTQTPKHLITATGQRVTLRCSPRSGDLSVYWYQQSLDQGLQFLIQYYNGEERAKGNILERFSAQQFPDLHSELNLSSLELGDSALYFCASSGRPGTSGAYEQYFGPGTRLTVT.

The chain recombines TRBV11-2 with TRBJ1-1; possibly TRBD1 for D (5 bases). This CDR3 is 15 amino acids long. In germline, CDR1 is SGHAT, CDR2 FQNNGV. V dropped 5 bases and J dropped 0 bases, with 13 bases sitting between them. CDR3 nucleotides: TGTGCCAGCAGCGTCGACAGAGTGATGAACACTGAAGCTTTCTTT. Translating it yields CASSVDRVMNTEAFF.

This chain uses TRBV4-1 with TRBJ1-4, with D perhaps matching TRBD1 (5 bases). V lost 3 bases and J 8 bases, leaving 16 bases between the germline ends. The CDR3 length is 15 residues. Germline CDR1 MGHRA, CDR2 YSYEKL. The CDR3 here is CASSHNNLGGEKLFF. The DNA for the CDR3 is TGCGCCAGCAGCCATAACAACCTCGGGGGGGAAAAACTGTTTTTT.